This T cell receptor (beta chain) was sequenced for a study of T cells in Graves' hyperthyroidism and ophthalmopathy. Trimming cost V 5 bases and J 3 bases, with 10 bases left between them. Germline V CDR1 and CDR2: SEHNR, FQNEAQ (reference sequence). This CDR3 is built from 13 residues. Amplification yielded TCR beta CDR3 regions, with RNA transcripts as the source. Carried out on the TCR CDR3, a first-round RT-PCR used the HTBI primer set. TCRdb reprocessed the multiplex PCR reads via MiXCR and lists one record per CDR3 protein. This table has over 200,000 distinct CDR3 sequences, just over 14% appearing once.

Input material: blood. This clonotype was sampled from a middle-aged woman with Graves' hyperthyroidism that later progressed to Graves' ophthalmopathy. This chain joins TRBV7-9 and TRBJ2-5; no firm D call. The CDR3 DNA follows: TGTGCCAGCAGCGAACCATTCGAAGAGACCCAGTACTTC. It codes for CASSEPFEETQYF.